This T cell receptor beta chain was sequenced for a study of CD8 T cells in Susac syndrome. Concerning this clonotype: Its antigen is as yet unknown.

RNA amounts of roughly 0.5 to 1 ug underwent reverse transcription with random hexamers. The immunoSEQ assay covered 54 Vbeta and 13 Jbeta segments for CDR3. MiXCR, run by TCRdb on the immunoSEQ multiplex PCR reads, gives a single entry per CDR3 protein. The sample lists about 150,000 distinct CDR3 sequences; over 85% were seen once. General observations from the study: Acknowledgment was made by the study that its TCR sequencing and HLA analysis involved a relatively small number of individuals.

CD8+ and CD4+ T cells circulating in blood were sequenced for TCR beta. The patients serving as multiple sclerosis controls were treatment-naive. They had stable or active relapsing-remitting disease and fulfilled revised McDonald criteria. The TCR comes from a human donor with multiple sclerosis. Sequenced: CD8+ T cells from PBMCs.

The CDR3 spells CATTQDRSSYNEQFF. CDR3 nucleotide sequence: TGTGCCACCACCCAAGACCGCAGCTCCTACAATGAGCAGTTCTTC. The rearrangement links TRBV15 to TRBJ2-1; D uncertain. Germline V gives CDR1 LNHNV, CDR2 YYDKDF (reference sequence). Deletions cut 7 bases from V and 0 bases from J, with 13 bases between. There are 15 residues in the CDR3.